Detailed here is one TCR beta chain. Its antigen is currently unknown. The data derive from a study of cytomegalovirus exposure and HLA in healthy donors. Points from the study as a whole: Later analysis identified a missense DCLRE1C variant that was linked to TCR beta V- and J-gene trimming. Cytomegalovirus status was reportedly diagnosed by the classifier with high specificity and sensitivity. In vitro testing confirmed three CMV-associated chains as specific for CMV antigens.

PCR was performed using 60 Vbeta and 13 Jbeta primers. The table came from immunoSEQ multiplex PCR; TCRdb's copy has only in-frame clones and leaves some out. The sample yields 150,000 to 200,000 clones, approximately 80% seen once. Trimming cost V 6 bases and J 5 bases, with 19 bases left between them. The CDR3 is 14 amino acids. In germline, CDR1 is SQVTM, CDR2 ANQGSEA. The TCR sequence derives from a woman aged 25 to 39 in good health and CMV-seropositive. Material for sequencing was PBMCs. The rearrangement joins TRBV29-1 to TRBJ2-5; perhaps TRBD2 as D (6 bases). The CDR3: CSVPGDEWWETQYF. The CDR3 region has the DNA TGCAGCGTACCGGGAGACGAGTGGTGGGAGACCCAGTACTTC.